A single sample is the source of the 18 T cell receptor beta chains below, sequenced in a study of CD8 T cells in Susac syndrome. Reverse transcription of roughly 0.45 to 1 ug RNA was carried out with random hexamers. TCRdb recomputed calls from the immunoSEQ multiplex PCR reads with MiXCR, one row per CDR3 protein. This sample has roughly 120,000 distinct CDR3 sequences, with 90% to 95% found just once. The source material was CD4+ T cells from PBMCs. The receptors derive from a human donor with multiple sclerosis.

This chain connects TRBV7-6 to TRBJ1-1; D gene ambiguous. V was pared by 3 bases and J by 1 base, with 12 bases between. The V gene's germline CDR1 is SGHVS and CDR2 FNYEAQ. The length of the CDR3 is 15 residues. CDR3 in DNA: TGTGCCAGCAGCTTTCTTCTTACGGGGAACACTGAAGCTTTCTTT. Its translation is CASSFLLTGNTEAFF. Looking up the rest from reference TRBV7-6 and TRBJ1-1 gives the full variable domain: GAGVSQSPRYKVTKRGQDVALRCDPISGHVSLYWYRQALGQGPEFLTYFNYEAQQDKSGLPNDRFSAERPEGSISTLTIQRTEQRDSAMYRCASSFLLTGNTEAFFGQGTRLTVV.

V usage is TRBV24-1 and J usage is TRBJ2-2, with D maybe TRBD2 (6 bases). The CDR3 covers 16 residues. CDR1 KGHDR and CDR2 SFDVKD come from the germline V gene. Trimming shortened V by 5 bases and J by 1 base, and 13 bases separated the two germline ends. This CDR3 is CATSAHGGLNTGELFF. The CDR3 bases are TGTGCCACCAGTGCCCACGGGGGTCTGAACACCGGGGAGCTGTTTTTT.

CDR3 region: CAISEGLQETQYF. In DNA, the CDR3 is TGTGCCATCAGTGAGGGGCTGCAAGAGACCCAGTACTTC. The chain recombines TRBV10-3 with TRBJ2-5; no clear D gene. The germline V gene encodes CDR1 ENHRY and CDR2 SYGVKD. V dropped 2 bases and J dropped 2 bases, with 6 bases sitting between them. The CDR3 consists of 13 residues.

The rearrangement uses TRBV6-5 and TRBJ2-3, with a tentative D call TRBD1 (6 bases). Per germline, CDR1 MNHEY and CDR2 SVGAGI. The CDR3 totals 12 residues. V was cut by 5 bases and J by 8 bases, with 11 bases left in between. CDR3 bases: TGTGCCAGCAGTCCGCTACAGGGTACGCAGTATTTT. Translated: CASSPLQGTQYF.

The chain uses TRBV30 and TRBJ1-6, with a tentative D call TRBD1 (6 bases). V lost 0 bases to trimming and J lost 7 bases, with 13 bases between them. Germline CDR1 and CDR2: GTSNPN and SVGIG (reference sequence). The CDR3 runs to 15 residues. The CDR3 loop reads CAWSVLQGRNSPLHF. CDR3 in DNA: TGTGCCTGGAGTGTACTCCAGGGGCGGAATTCACCCCTCCACTTT. Full variable domain (missing parts from reference TRBV30 and TRBJ1-6): SQTIHQWPATLVQPVGSPLSLECTVEGTSNPNLYWYRQAAGRGLQLLFYSVGIGQISSEVPQNLSASRPQDRQFILSSKKLLLSDSGFYLCAWSVLQGRNSPLHFGNGTRLTVT.

This rearrangement joins TRBV12-3 or TRBV12-4 to TRBJ1-2; D gene unclear. CDR3 length: 15 residues. V gave up 3 bases and J gave up 5 bases, with 16 bases separating them. CDR3 nucleotide sequence: TGTGCCAGCAGTTTTCTAGCCACCACCATGTATGGCTACACCTTC. It codes for CASSFLATTMYGYTF.

This chain links TRBV19 with TRBJ2-7, with a possible D match to TRBD1 (5 bases). This CDR3 region has 13 residues. The germline V gene encodes CDR1 LNHDA and CDR2 SQIVND (reference sequence). The V gene lost 5 bases and the J gene lost 3 bases, with 11 bases spanning the gap. In DNA, the CDR3 is TGTGCCAGTAGTTGGCAGGGCGGCTACGAGCAGTACTTC. It translates to CASSWQGGYEQYF. The whole variable domain, filled in from reference TRBV19 and TRBJ2-7, reads DGGITQSPKYLFRKEGQNVTLSCEQNLNHDAMYWYRQDPGQGLRLIYYSQIVNDFQKGDIAEGYSVSREKKESFPLTVTSAQKNPTAFYLCASSWQGGYEQYFGPGTRLTVT.

V and J are TRBV2 and TRBJ2-7; 8 bases line up with TRBD2. CDR1 SNHLY and CDR2 FYNNEI come from the germline V gene. J was trimmed by 5 bases and V by 6 bases; bases with no gene match: 3. This CDR3 contains 12 residues. The CDR3 DNA is TGTGCCAGCAGGCGGGAGGTCAACGAGCAGTACTTC. This translates into CASRREVNEQYF.

The chain has TRBV27 and TRBJ2-1; 7 positions match TRBD1. Germline V gives CDR1 MNHEY, CDR2 SMNVEV (reference sequence). J was trimmed by 5 bases and V by 2 bases; bases with no gene match: 3. The CDR3 spans 14 residues. In nucleotides, the CDR3 is TGTGCCAGCAGTTTACTAGGACAGGACAATGAGCAGTTCTTC. This codes for CASSLLGQDNEQFF.

This sequence joins TRBV6-5 and TRBJ2-7; weak D call: TRBD1 (6 bases). The CDR3 is 16 residues long. In germline, CDR1 is MNHEY, CDR2 SVGAGI. With 2 bases removed from V and 0 bases from J, the gap between germline ends came to 14 bases. CDR3 sequence reads: CASSYTGTPYSYEQYF. The CDR3 nucleotides read TGTGCCAGCAGTTACACTGGGACACCCTACTCCTACGAGCAGTACTTC.

V and J are TRBV7-2 and TRBJ2-5; 8 bases are a match to TRBD1. Germline CDR1 reads SGHTA; CDR2 reads FQGNSA. There are 15 residues in the CDR3. V was clipped by 4 bases and J by 4 bases; unmatched bases: 8. The CDR3, as DNA: TGTGCCAGCAGCTCCGGGCAGGGGGCGGGAGAGACCCAGTACTTC. Amino acids: CASSSGQGAGETQYF.

The chain employs TRBV3-1 and TRBJ2-7; 8 bases align to TRBD1. The germline gives CDR1 LGHDT, CDR2 YNNKEL (reference sequence). The CDR3 runs 15 residues. J was trimmed by 2 bases and V by 4 bases; bases with no gene match: 7. CDR3 region: CASSPFGQGPYEQYF. CDR3 DNA sequence: TGTGCCAGCAGCCCTTTCGGACAGGGTCCCTACGAGCAGTACTTC.

The genes are TRBV28 and TRBJ1-1; no reliable D call. The CDR3 spans 12 residues. V was clipped by 3 bases and J by 8 bases, with 10 bases between them. The V gene's germline CDR1 is MDHEN and CDR2 SYDVKM. CDR3 loop: CASSLPNLEAFF. The CDR3 DNA sequence: TGTGCCAGCAGTTTGCCGAACTTGGAAGCTTTCTTT.

The rearrangement uses TRBV6-2 or TRBV6-3 and TRBJ2-2; D may be TRBD1 or TRBD2 (5 bases each). There are 14 residues in the CDR3. Germline-derived CDR1 and CDR2 are MNHEY and SVGEGT. Trimming pared 5 bases from V and 8 bases from J, leaving 15 bases between. CDR3 DNA: TGTGCCAGCAGTACGGGACCGAGGGAAGGGGAGCTGTTTTTT. This sequence encodes CASSTGPREGELFF.

This clonotype was recorded only once. The chain combines TRBV7-2 with TRBJ1-2; D is undetermined. The CDR3 consists of 15 residues. Trimming left V 5 bases short and J 0 bases short, with 13 bases between. Germline CDR1 SGHTA, CDR2 FQGNSA. CDR3 in DNA: TGTGCCAGCAGCACGAACCCCCGAGCTAACTATGGCTACACCTTC. Amino acid sequence: CASSTNPRANYGYTF.

This clonotype was seen once. The V and J genes are TRBV30 and TRBJ1-5, with 9 bases lining up with TRBD1. The V segment lost 2 bases and the J segment 5 bases; nucleotides outside the gene matches: 4. The CDR3 has 14 amino acids. CDR1 and CDR2 from the germline V gene are GTSNPN and SVGIG (reference sequence). CDR3 coding DNA: TGTGCCTGGAGTAGGGGACAGGGAGATCAGCCCCAGCATTTT. It specifies CAWSRGQGDQPQHF. Combining the CDR3 with reference TRBV30 and TRBJ1-5 gives the whole variable domain SQTIHQWPATLVQPVGSPLSLECTVEGTSNPNLYWYRQAAGRGLQLLFYSVGIGQISSEVPQNLSASRPQDRQFILSSKKLLLSDSGFYLCAWSRGQGDQPQHFGDGTRLSIL.

This clonotype was seen only once. This chain joins TRBV2 and TRBJ2-2; D gene ambiguous. The CDR3 runs 12 residues. V was pared by 0 bases and J by 6 bases, with 2 bases between. Germline V gives CDR1 SNHLY, CDR2 FYNNEI. The CDR3 here is CASSEAPGELFF. The CDR3 coding sequence is TGTGCCAGCAGTGAAGCGCCCGGGGAGCTGTTTTTT.

This chain connects TRBV25-1 to TRBJ1-1, with D hard to call. With 1 base removed from V and 6 bases from J, the gap between germline ends came to 12 bases. The length of the CDR3 is 14 residues. From germline, CDR1 is MGHDK and CDR2 SYGVNS. CDR3: CASSEFSDGAEAFF. The CDR3 DNA is TGTGCCAGCAGTGAATTCTCCGATGGGGCTGAAGCTTTCTTT.